The clone carrying this TCR beta chain showed up many times. Its specificity is unknown. This sample stems from a study of CD8+CD57+ T cells in acquired aplastic anemia. Germline-derived CDR1 and CDR2 are SGHAT and FQNNGV. V dropped 4 bases and J dropped 6; count of bases not matched to a gene: 12. The CDR3 has 18 amino acids. Study-level results: Between patients and controls, around 31 CD8+ CDR3 sequences were found in common.

For CDR3 and TCR beta VDJ profiling, genomic DNA was the template used. Each CDR3 protein is one row after TCRdb ran MiXCR on the reads. This table has 160,000 or so distinct CDR3 sequences, 45% to 55% appearing once. Before being chosen for sequencing, patients had shown CD8+CD57+ cell expansion by flow cytometry. The sequenced sample consisted of sorted CD4+, CD8+, or CD8+CD57+ T cells (not recorded which) from PBMCs. This chain joins TRBV11-2 and TRBJ2-2; 12 nucleotides align to TRBD2. This TCR was sampled from a human donor with aplastic anemia. The CDR3 here is CASSSPTRLAGVSGELFF. The CDR3 bases are TGTGCCAGCAGCTCTCCCACCAGACTAGCGGGAGTGTCCGGGGAGCTGTTTTTT.